This T cell receptor (beta chain) comes out of a study of OX40 agonist ivuxolimab in advanced cancers. About the study: Averaging about 60 years in age, with a range of roughly 20 to 79, the cohort was 80% to 90% male. Findings and limits, study-wide: CD8+ T cells averaged more expanded clones than CD4+.

With baseline, cycle 4 day 1, and cycle 7 day 1 as timepoints, blood was sampled. Concerning this clone: Its antigen is as yet unknown.

The repertoire was sequenced with immunoSEQ multiplex PCR; TCRdb's copy has only in-frame clones and lacks some. The data show tens of thousands of clones, roughly 80% seen once. The junction had 8 bases not matched to a gene; V was cut back by 5 bases and J by 5 bases. Germline CDR1 is MGHRA and CDR2 is YSYEKL. The CDR3 totals 15 residues. Here the sequenced sample was CD4+ or CD8+ T cells sorted from blood, taken in a trial of the OX40 agonist ivuxolimab. The chain has TRBV4-1 and TRBJ2-5; TRBD1 matches at 10 bases. This clonotype originated in an adult with an advanced solid tumor such as melanoma, head and neck, liver or kidney cancer. The CDR3 DNA sequence: TGCGCCAGCAGCTACGGGACAGGGGAGGTGGAGACCCAGTACTTC. It encodes CASSYGTGEVETQYF.